A single sample is the source of the 5 T cell receptor beta chains below, sequenced in a study of cytotoxic CD8 clonotypes in ibrutinib-treated CLL. Clones were sequenced by immunoSEQ multiplex PCR, and TCRdb holds only the in-frame ones, with some missing. The data contain 130,000 or so clones, 60% to 80% of them singletons. The sample consisted of PBMCs, taken after 12 months of ibrutinib treatment. These receptor sequences come from a human donor with chronic lymphocytic leukemia.

The rearrangement links TRBV10-3 to TRBJ1-4, with 8 bases identical to TRBD1. The germline CDR1 and CDR2 sequences are ENHRY and SYGVKD. The trim removed 2 bases at V and 7 bases at J, leaving 0 bases unmatched. The CDR3 length is 13 residues. This chain's CDR3 is CAISETGGEKLFF. CDR3 DNA: TGTGCCATCAGTGAGACAGGGGGTGAAAAACTGTTTTTT.

The chain has TRBV11-2 and TRBJ2-3; unclear D gene. The CDR3 spans 15 residues. V was clipped by 0 bases and J by 2 bases, with 9 bases between them. Germline V gene data show CDR1 as SGHAT and CDR2 as FQNNGV. This CDR3 reads CASSLDWGNTDTQYF. Here the CDR3 DNA reads TGTGCCAGCAGCTTAGATTGGGGAAACACAGATACGCAGTATTTT.

The J gene is TRBJ2-5, the V gene TRBV23-1, with D possibly matching TRBD1 (6 bases). TRBV23-1 is noted as an ORF with a role that remains uncertain. V was cut by 4 bases and J by 0 bases, with 9 bases left in between. The CDR3 has 14 residues. CDR3 protein: CASSRRGNQETQYF. CDR3 DNA: TGCGCCAGCAGTCGCAGGGGCAACCAAGAGACCCAGTACTTC.

The CDR3 sequence: CASSSQLGYLNTEAFF. As DNA, the CDR3 is TGTGCCAGCAGCTCACAGCTGGGCTACCTTAACACTGAAGCTTTCTTT. The chain links TRBV5-6 to TRBJ1-1, with D uncertain. Germline CDR1 reads SGHDT; CDR2 reads YYEEEE. CDR3 length: 16 amino acids. V was shortened by 3 bases and J by 2 bases, with 17 bases between the two germline ends.

The V and J genes are TRBV6-5 and TRBJ1-3; unclear D gene. The length of the CDR3 is 15 residues. Deletions cut 7 bases from V and 0 bases from J, with 13 bases between. The V gene's germline CDR1 is MNHEY and CDR2 SVGAGI. The CDR3 loop reads CASIRGPNSGNTIYF. CDR3 sequence (DNA): TGTGCCAGCATCAGAGGGCCCAACTCTGGAAACACCATATATTTT.